The T cell receptor beta chain described here comes from a study of molecular identifiers for immune sequencing clone quantification. For bulk TCR libraries, previously described methods and listed TCR primers were used. TCRdb recomputed calls from the PCR reads with MiXCR, one row per CDR3 protein. Of 600,000 to 650,000 distinct CDR3 sequences listed, just under 20% were seen once; the top ten hold roughly 0.85%. This clonotype was recorded a few times. The target antigen is unknown. Naive CD8 libraries came from approximately 20,000 to 980,000 sorted cells with 10%, 30% or 50% RNA. Study conclusions and caveats: Clones carrying above 20 RNA copies accounted for over 97% of effector molecules, under 1% in naive cells. Underestimated sizes of highly expanded clones could result from identical TCR molecules that share a barcode.

CDR1 and CDR2 from the germline V gene are SEHNR and FQNEAQ (reference sequence). The CDR3 contains 14 residues. V shed 5 bases and J shed 5 bases, with 13 bases lying between them. The chain uses TRBV7-9 and TRBJ2-1, with a tentative D call TRBD1 (6 bases). Sequencing was carried out using naive CD8+ T cells from blood, with Jurkat cell RNA spiked in. Sample subset: FACS-sorted CD8+CD4-CCR7+CD45RA+ naive T cells. This sequence was found in a human donor in good health. Some libraries in this study had Jurkat cell RNA spiked in. The DNA of the CDR3 is TGTGCCAGCAGCAGACAGGTGGTAAACAATGAGCAGTTCTTC. Protein product: CASSRQVVNNEQFF.